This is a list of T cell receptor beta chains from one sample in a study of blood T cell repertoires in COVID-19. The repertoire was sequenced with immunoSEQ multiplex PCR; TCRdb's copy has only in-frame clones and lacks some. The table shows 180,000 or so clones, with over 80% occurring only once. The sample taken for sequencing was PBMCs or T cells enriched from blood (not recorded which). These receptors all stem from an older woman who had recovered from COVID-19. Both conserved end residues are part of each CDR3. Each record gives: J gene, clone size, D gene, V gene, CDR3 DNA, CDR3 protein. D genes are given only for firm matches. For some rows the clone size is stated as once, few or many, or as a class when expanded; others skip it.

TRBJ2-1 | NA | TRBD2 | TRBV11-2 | TGTGCCAGCAGCTTAGGGGGGACTAGCGGTTACAATGAGCAGTTCTTC | CASSLGGTSGYNEQFF
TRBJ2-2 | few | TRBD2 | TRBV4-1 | TGCGCCAGCAGCCAAGGTAGTCGGGGGGACACCGGGGAGCTGTTTTTT | CASSQGSRGDTGELFF
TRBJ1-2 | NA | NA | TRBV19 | TGTGCCAGTACCACAGGTTCCTATGGCTACACCTTC | CASTTGSYGYTF
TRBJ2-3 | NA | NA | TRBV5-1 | TGCGCCAGCAGCTTGGACAGTAGTCCAGATACGCAGTATTTT | CASSLDSSPDTQYF
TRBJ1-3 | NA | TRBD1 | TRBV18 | TGTGCCAGCTCACCTCAGGGGGCAGTTTCTGGAAACACCATATATTTT | CASSPQGAVSGNTIYF
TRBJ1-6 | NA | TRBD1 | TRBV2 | TGTGCCAGCAGTGAAGCGATGACAGGGAACTCACCCCTCCACTTT | CASSEAMTGNSPLHF
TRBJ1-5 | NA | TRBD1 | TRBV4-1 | TGCGCCAGCAGCCTTACAGGGGGCATCGATCAGCCCCAGCATTTT | CASSLTGGIDQPQHF
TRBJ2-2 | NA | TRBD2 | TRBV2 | TGTGCCAGCAAGGAAGGACTAGCGGGAGTAGGGTTACCCGGGGAGCTGTTTTTT | CASKEGLAGVGLPGELFF
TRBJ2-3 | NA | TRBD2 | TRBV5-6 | TGTGCCAGCAGCTTTAAAACTAGCGGCACTACAGATACGCAGTATTTT | CASSFKTSGTTDTQYF
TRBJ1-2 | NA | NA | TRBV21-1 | TGTGCCAGCAGCACGAAAGGGACCAATGGGAGGAGGGCTACTAACTATGGCTACACCTTC | CASSTKGTNGRRATNYGYTF
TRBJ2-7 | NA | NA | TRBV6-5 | TGTGCCAGCAGATCCTCGTTGGCCACCTACGAGCAGTACTTC | CASRSSLATYEQYF
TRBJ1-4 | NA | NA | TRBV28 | TGTGCCAGCAGTAGTACAGGTGCTGGAAAACTGTTTTTT | CASSSTGAGKLFF
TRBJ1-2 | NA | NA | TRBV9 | TGTGCCAGCAGCGACGGACAGTTAGATACTGACGGCTACACCTTC | CASSDGQLDTDGYTF
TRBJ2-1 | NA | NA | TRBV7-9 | TGTGCCAGCAGCAGCTACGATGAGCAGTTCTTC | CASSSYDEQFF
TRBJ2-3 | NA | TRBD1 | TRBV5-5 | TGTGCCAGCAGCCGTACAGGGGCGGCGGGTGGCACAGATACGCAGTATTTT | CASSRTGAAGGTDTQYF
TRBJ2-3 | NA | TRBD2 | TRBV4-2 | TGTGCCAGCAGCCAAGGACTCTCAAGCGGGGGGACAGATACGCAGTATTTT | CASSQGLSSGGTDTQYF
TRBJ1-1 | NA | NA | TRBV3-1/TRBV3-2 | TGTGCCAGCAGCCAAGCGGGGGGCAGCACTGAAGCTTTCTTT | CASSQAGGSTEAFF
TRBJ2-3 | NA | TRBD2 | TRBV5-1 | TGCGCCAGCAGCTCCCCTAGCGGGAGGAGCACAGATACGCAGTATTTT | CASSSPSGRSTDTQYF
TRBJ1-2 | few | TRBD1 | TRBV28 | TGTGCCAGCAGGCCGACAGGGGATGATGGCTACACCTTC | CASRPTGDDGYTF
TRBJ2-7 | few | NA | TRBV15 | TGTGCCACCAGCAGAGAGAAGGGGCTTTCCTACGAGCAGTACTTC | CATSREKGLSYEQYF
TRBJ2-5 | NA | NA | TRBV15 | TGTGCCACCAGCAGAGATAGAAGATCAGAGACCCAGTACTTC | CATSRDRRSETQYF
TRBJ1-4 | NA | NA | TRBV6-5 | TGTGCCAGCGCGGTCAGGGCAACTAATGAAAAACTGTTTTTT | CASAVRATNEKLFF
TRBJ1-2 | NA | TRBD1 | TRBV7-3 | TGTGCCAGCAGCTTGACAGGGTTTGGCTACACCTTC | CASSLTGFGYTF
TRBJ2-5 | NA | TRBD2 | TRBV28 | TGTGCCAGCAGTTTAACACTGGCGGGAGCAGGGTACCAAGAGACCCAGTACTTC | CASSLTLAGAGYQETQYF
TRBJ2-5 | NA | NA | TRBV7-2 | TGTGCCAGCAGCACAGGGACCATGGGTATCGAGACCCAGTACTTC | CASSTGTMGIETQYF
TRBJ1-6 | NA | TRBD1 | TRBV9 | TGTGCCAGCAGCGGACGACAGGGCGGGAATTCACCCCTCCACTTT | CASSGRQGGNSPLHF
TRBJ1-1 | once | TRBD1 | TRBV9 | TGTGCCAGCAGCGTAGCCGGGACAGGGGGAACTGAAGCTTTCTTT | CASSVAGTGGTEAFF
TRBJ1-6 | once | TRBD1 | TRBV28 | TGTGCCAGCAGTTTACCCCTGACAGGGGCGGATTCACCCCTCCACTTT | CASSLPLTGADSPLHF
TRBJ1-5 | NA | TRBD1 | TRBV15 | TGTGCCACCGGCGGACAGGGCAGTAGCCGAGGTCAGCCCCAGCATTTT | CATGGQGSSRGQPQHF
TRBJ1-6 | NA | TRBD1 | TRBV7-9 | TGTGCCAGCAGCCCCACGGGACAGGGAACTTCACCCCTCCACTTT | CASSPTGQGTSPLHF
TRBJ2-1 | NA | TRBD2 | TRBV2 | TGTGCCTTAGTACTAGCGGGAGAGGATGAGCAGTTCTTC | CALVLAGEDEQFF
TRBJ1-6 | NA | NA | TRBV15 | TGTGCCACCAGCGCAGGACACTCCTATAATTCACCCCTCCACTTT | CATSAGHSYNSPLHF
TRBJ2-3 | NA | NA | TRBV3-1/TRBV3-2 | TGTGCCAGCTCCCTGGAGGGAGATACGCAGTATTTT | CASSLEGDTQYF
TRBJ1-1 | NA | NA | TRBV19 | TGTGCCAGCGGCCTCGGGCAGGGCCACACTGAAGCTTTCTTT | CASGLGQGHTEAFF
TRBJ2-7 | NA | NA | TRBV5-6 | TGTGCCAGCAGCTTGGGCGGGGTTATCTACGAGCAGTACTTC | CASSLGGVIYEQYF
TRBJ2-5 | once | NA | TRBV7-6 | TGTGCCAGCAGCTTAACCCGGGACTCCCGACGTTCCCAGTACTTC | CASSLTRDSRRSQYF
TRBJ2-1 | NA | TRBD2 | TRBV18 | TGTGCCAGCTCACCGGGACTAGCGGGATTAAATGAGCAGTTCTTC | CASSPGLAGLNEQFF
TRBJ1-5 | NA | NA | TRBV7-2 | TGTGCCAGCAGCTTCGCGGTTAATCAGCCCCAGCATTTT | CASSFAVNQPQHF
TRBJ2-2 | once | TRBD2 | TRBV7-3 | TGTGCCAGCAGCTTAACTCCTGCGGGGGGTTCCGGCGGGGAGCTGTTTTTT | CASSLTPAGGSGGELFF
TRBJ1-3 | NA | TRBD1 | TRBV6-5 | TGTGCCAGCAGTTACACCTACGGACAGGGGAACATATATTTT | CASSYTYGQGNIYF
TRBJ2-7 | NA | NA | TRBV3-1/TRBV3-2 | TGTGCCAGCAGCCTGACCGGGACATCGGACGAGCAGTACTTC | CASSLTGTSDEQYF
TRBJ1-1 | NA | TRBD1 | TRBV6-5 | TGTGCCAGCAGAGACAGGGGTCAGAACACTGAAGCTTTCTTT | CASRDRGQNTEAFF
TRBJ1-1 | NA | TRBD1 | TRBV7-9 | TGTGCCAGCAGCTTCGGGACAGGGGTTGATGTAGCTTTCTTT | CASSFGTGVDVAFF
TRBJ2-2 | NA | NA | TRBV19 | TGTGCCAGTATTGGCAGGACCCAGGGCGGGGAGCTGTTTTTT | CASIGRTQGGELFF
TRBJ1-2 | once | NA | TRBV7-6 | TGTGCCAGCAGCTTAAGCGGAACCTATGGCTACACCTTC | CASSLSGTYGYTF
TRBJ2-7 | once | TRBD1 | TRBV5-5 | TGTGCCAGCAGCCTAGGACAGGGTTTATCCTACGAGCAGTACTTC | CASSLGQGLSYEQYF
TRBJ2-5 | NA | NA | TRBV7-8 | TGTGCCAGCAGCGGACAGAGGGAAGAGACCCAGTACTTC | CASSGQREETQYF
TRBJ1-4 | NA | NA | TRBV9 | TGTGCCAGCAGCGTAGCGGCGGGGGTGGGGGAAAAACTGTTTTTT | CASSVAAGVGEKLFF
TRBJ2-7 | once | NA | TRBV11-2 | TGTGCCAGCAGCCACCTCCGGGGGGCGCGGGACGAGCAGTACTTC | CASSHLRGARDEQYF
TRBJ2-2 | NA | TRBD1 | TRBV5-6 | TGTGCCAGCAGCCAGACAGGGATCACCGGGGAGCTGTTTTTT | CASSQTGITGELFF
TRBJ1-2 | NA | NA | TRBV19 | TGTGCCAGTAGTCCGCAGGGGCCGGCTGGCTACACCTTC | CASSPQGPAGYTF
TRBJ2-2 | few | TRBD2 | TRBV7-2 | TGTGCCAGCAGACCCGGGACTAGGCCCGGTGGGGAGCTGTTTTTT | CASRPGTRPGGELFF